Below are 16 T cell receptor beta chains sequenced from a single sample in a study of identifying expanded T cells in peripheral blood. Repertoires were generated with immunoSEQ multiplex PCR, while TCRdb's copy carries only in-frame clones and drops some. The table lists more than 50,000 clones, approximately 80% of them singletons. The specimen was blood. All receptors derive from a person aged 18 to 70 in good health.

This clone occurred many times. This chain joins TRBV7-2 and TRBJ2-7; 8 bases agree with TRBD2. Germline CDR1 reads SGHTA; CDR2 reads FQGNSA. J was trimmed by 1 base and V by 4 bases; bases with no gene match: 3. This CDR3 has 14 residues. In nucleotides, the CDR3 is TGTGCCAGCAGCTCTATAGCGGGATCCTACGAGCAGTACTTC. Encoded protein: CASSSIAGSYEQYF.

This chain links TRBV10-3 with TRBJ2-1; a weak D match, TRBD1 (5 bases). The length of the CDR3 is 19 residues. V lost 0 bases and J 0 bases, leaving 18 bases between the germline ends. Per germline, CDR1 ENHRY and CDR2 SYGVKD. CDR3 sequence reads: CAISESAPLRALSYNEQFF. The CDR3 DNA reads as TGTGCCATCAGTGAGTCCGCACCCCTCAGGGCCCTCTCCTACAATGAGCAGTTCTTC.

V usage is TRBV30 and J usage is TRBJ1-3; D not certain. Germline CDR1 reads GTSNPN; CDR2 reads SVGIG (reference sequence). The CDR3 runs 15 residues. V was cut by 0 bases and J by 2 bases, with 11 bases left in between. The CDR3 is CAWSVSGRTGNTIYF. The CDR3 nucleotides read TGTGCCTGGAGTGTAAGCGGGAGGACTGGAAACACCATATATTTT.

This sequence joins TRBV9 and TRBJ2-1; 9 bases map to TRBD2. J was trimmed by 6 bases and V by 3 bases; bases with no gene match: 10. CDR3 size: 16 residues. Per germline, CDR1 SGDLS and CDR2 YYNGEE. The CDR3 here is CASSAGTSRLRNEQFF. The CDR3 DNA reads TGTGCCAGCAGCGCTGGGACTAGCCGGTTACGCAATGAGCAGTTCTTC. The full variable domain, in which reference TRBV9 and TRBJ2-1 provide the parts outside the CDR3, is DSGVTQTPKHLITATGQRVTLRCSPRSGDLSVYWYQQSLDQGLQFLIQYYNGEERAKGNILERFSAQQFPDLHSELNLSSLELGDSALYFCASSAGTSRLRNEQFFGPGTRLTVL.

The chain is built from TRBV10-3 and TRBJ1-1; the match to TRBD1 covers 8 bases. There are 13 residues in the CDR3. The trim removed 8 bases at V and 6 bases at J, leaving 8 bases unmatched. CDR1 and CDR2 from the germline V gene are ENHRY and SYGVKD. CDR3 bases: TGTGCCATCTCATTGGACAGGGTTTCTGAAGCTTTCTTT. It encodes CAISLDRVSEAFF.

The rearrangement uses TRBV5-1 and TRBJ2-3; 10 bases are shared with TRBD1. Germline V gives CDR1 SGHRS, CDR2 YFSETQ. V shed 8 bases, J shed 4 bases, and the junction held 7 bases outside the gene matches. The CDR3 runs 14 residues. Here the CDR3 reads CASTDRGHADTQYF. The CDR3 bases are TGCGCCAGTACCGACAGGGGGCATGCAGATACGCAGTATTTT.

The chain employs TRBV5-4 and TRBJ2-3; no definite D call. The CDR3 is 15 residues long. Trimming removed 2 bases at V and 1 base at J, with 11 bases between. From germline, CDR1 is SGHNT and CDR2 YYREEE (reference sequence). CDR3 loop: CASSLRTWGTDTQYF. CDR3 in DNA: TGTGCCAGCAGCTTAAGAACTTGGGGCACAGATACGCAGTATTTT.

Of note for this clone: The sample holds other DNA sequences that translate to the same CDR3. This chain links TRBV7-9 with TRBJ1-1, with D unresolved. The CDR3 sequence is 15 residues long. With 0 bases removed from V and 6 bases from J, the gap between germline ends came to 14 bases. CDR1 is SEHNR, CDR2 FQNEAQ, per germline (reference sequence). This CDR3 is CASSLARTGSSEAFF. CDR3 bases: TGTGCCAGCAGCTTAGCCCGGACGGGAAGTTCTGAAGCTTTCTTT.

This chain links TRBV5-1 with TRBJ1-2; D call uncertain. The ends were cut back, 0 bases at V and 5 bases at J, with 8 bases in the middle. Per germline, CDR1 SGHRS and CDR2 YFSETQ. The CDR3 contains 13 residues. Here the CDR3 reads CASSLDWQYGYTF. CDR3 nucleotide sequence: TGCGCCAGCAGCTTGGATTGGCAATATGGCTACACCTTC. Full variable domain (remainder filled in from reference TRBV5-1 and TRBJ1-2): KAGVTQTPRYLIKTRGQQVTLSCSPISGHRSVSWYQQTPGQGLQFLFEYFSETQRNKGNFPGRFSGRQFSNSRSEMNVSTLELGDSALYLCASSLDWQYGYTFGSGTRLTVV.

The chain combines TRBV5-4 with TRBJ2-7; no clear D. V lost 4 bases and J 0 bases, leaving 8 bases between the germline ends. CDR3 length: 13 amino acids. Germline V gene sequence: CDR1 SGHNT, CDR2 YYREEE (reference sequence). CDR3 sequence: CASSADGSYEQYF. The CDR3 DNA reads TGTGCCAGCAGCGCGGACGGCTCCTACGAGCAGTACTTC. The full variable domain, in which reference TRBV5-4 and TRBJ2-7 provide the parts outside the CDR3, is ETGVTQSPTHLIKTRGQQVTLRCSSQSGHNTVSWYQQALGQGPQFIFQYYREEENGRGNFPPRFSGLQFPNYSSELNVNALELDDSALYLCASSADGSYEQYFGPGTRLTVT.

This clone appeared a few times. The sample contains more than one DNA sequence encoding this CDR3. The V and J genes are TRBV5-1 and TRBJ1-1, with TRBD1 as a possible D gene (6 bases). CDR1 and CDR2 from the germline V gene are SGHRS and YFSETQ. V lost 3 bases and J 0 bases, leaving 12 bases between the germline ends. CDR3 length: 15 residues. The CDR3 DNA reads as TGCGCCAGCAGCTCCGTACAGGGTTTGAACACTGAAGCTTTCTTT. Amino acids: CASSSVQGLNTEAFF.

The rearrangement uses TRBV6-6 and TRBJ1-1, with D unclear. In germline, CDR1 is MNHNY, CDR2 SVGAGI (reference sequence). The CDR3 extends over 14 amino acids. Trimming took 6 bases from V and 1 from J, leaving 12 bases between them. CDR3 bases: TGTGCCAGCAGCGCACTAATAGGGAACACTGAAGCTTTCTTT. As protein: CASSALIGNTEAFF.

The rearrangement uses TRBV7-2 and TRBJ2-5; D is perhaps TRBD2 (5 bases). In germline, CDR1 is SGHTA, CDR2 FQGNSA. The germline V and J ends were trimmed by 5 bases and 4 bases, with 17 bases remaining between them. The CDR3 has 15 amino acids. The CDR3 here is CASSDTATRGETQYF. CDR3 sequence (DNA): TGTGCCAGCAGCGACACAGCTACCCGGGGAGAGACCCAGTACTTC.

The rearrangement uses TRBV7-3 and TRBJ2-5, with 9 bases that match TRBD1. Trimming removed 9 bases from V and 0 bases from J; junction bases left unmatched: 8. The CDR3 runs to 15 residues. Germline-derived CDR1 and CDR2 are SGHTA and FQGTGA. CDR3 DNA sequence: TGTGCCAGTTCCTATGGACAGGGGTACCAAGAGACCCAGTACTTC. Amino acids: CASSYGQGYQETQYF.

The J gene is TRBJ2-7, the V gene TRBV28; tentative D call: TRBD1 (6 bases). The V and J ends lost 8 bases and 5 bases respectively, with 10 bases between them. The CDR3 runs 11 residues. Germline V lookup: CDR1 MDHEN, CDR2 SYDVKM. CDR3 DNA: TGTGCCAGCCGAGAGGGGGACGAGCAGTACTTC. Translated, it gives CASREGDEQYF.

This rearrangement joins TRBV6-1 to TRBJ2-1; 14 bases are shared with TRBD2. The CDR3 runs to 15 residues. Trimming removed 7 bases from V and 10 bases from J; junction bases left unmatched: 9. The germline CDR1 and CDR2 sequences are MNHNS and SASEGT. CDR3 sequence reads: CASIKTSGGDWEQFF. The CDR3 region has the DNA TGTGCCAGCATAAAGACTAGCGGGGGGGATTGGGAGCAGTTCTTC.